Following are 10 T cell receptor beta chains from one sample sequenced in a study of blood T cell repertoires in COVID-19. Profiled with immunoSEQ multiplex PCR; TCRdb holds only in-frame clones, not every one. There are 90,000 to 100,000 clones in the sample; roughly 84% occur only once, and 2% lies in the top ten. The sample consisted of peripheral blood. The receptor source for this set is a man between 65 and 79 years old with active or convalescent COVID-19.

This chain uses TRBV6-5 with TRBJ2-3; D possibly corresponds to TRBD2 (5 bases). CDR1 is MNHEY and CDR2 is SVGAGI in the germline V gene. The germline V and J ends were trimmed by 6 bases and 2 bases, with 12 bases remaining between them. This CDR3 comprises 14 residues. The CDR3 here is CASRTGFLTDTQYF. For the CDR3, the DNA is TGTGCCAGCAGGACGGGATTTCTCACAGATACGCAGTATTTT.

The chain carries TRBV4-1 and TRBJ2-7; D remains ambiguous. Germline V gene sequence: CDR1 MGHRA, CDR2 YSYEKL. V shed 4 bases and J shed 0 bases, with 7 bases lying between them. This CDR3 has 13 amino acids. This CDR3 is CASSLDSSYEQYF. CDR3 nucleotides: TGCGCCAGCAGCCTCGACTCCTCCTACGAGCAGTACTTC.

The genes are TRBV28 and TRBJ1-3; D is unclear. Per the germline V gene, CDR1 is MDHEN and CDR2 is SYDVKM. The CDR3 loop spans 15 amino acids. Trimming left V 7 bases short and J 0 bases short, with 13 bases between. CDR3 DNA: TGTGCCAGCACCCCCCCCCGGGGCTCTGGAAACACCATATATTTT. It encodes CASTPPRGSGNTIYF.

The chain links TRBV7-2 to TRBJ2-6; D remains unclear. Germline V lookup: CDR1 SGHTA, CDR2 FQGNSA. The CDR3 sequence is 15 residues long. V lost 5 bases and J 0 bases, leaving 8 bases between the germline ends. The CDR3 loop reads CASSLGLSGANVLTF. Written as DNA, the CDR3 is TGTGCCAGCAGCCTGGGCCTCTCTGGGGCCAACGTCCTGACTTTC.

This chain uses TRBV3-1 (or the pseudogene TRBV3-2) with TRBJ2-3, with TRBD2 identical over 11 bases. There are 16 residues in the CDR3. Germline CDR1 is LGHDT and CDR2 is YNNKEL (reference sequence). Unmatched junction bases numbered 6, after V lost 4 bases and J lost 3 bases. The CDR3 nucleotides are TGTGCCAGCAGCCCTCTAGCGGGGGGTAGGACAGATACGCAGTATTTT. The encoded protein is CASSPLAGGRTDTQYF.

The gene calls are TRBV7-2 and TRBJ1-6; no clear D. The CDR3 loop spans 14 amino acids. Deletions cut 5 bases from V and 7 bases from J, with 12 bases between. Looked up from germline, CDR1 is SGHTA and CDR2 is FQGNSA. The chain's CDR3 is CASSPVSRNSPLHF. CDR3 coding DNA: TGTGCCAGCAGCCCGGTTAGCCGAAATTCACCCCTCCACTTT. Filled out from reference TRBV7-2 and TRBJ1-6, the complete variable domain reads GAGVSQSPSNKVTEKGKDVELRCDPISGHTALYWYRQSLGQGLEFLIYFQGNSAPDKSGLPSDRFSAERTGGSVSTLTIQRTQQEDSAVYLCASSPVSRNSPLHFGNGTRLTVT.

The chain is built from TRBV28 and TRBJ1-1; 10 bases align to TRBD1. Trimming took 4 bases from V and 4 from J; bases not matched to a gene: 12. Germline values: CDR1 MDHEN, CDR2 SYDVKM. The CDR3 contains 17 residues. Here the CDR3 reads CASSWDRQGAFGTEAFF. CDR3 nucleotides: TGTGCCAGCAGTTGGGATCGACAGGGGGCTTTTGGCACTGAAGCTTTCTTT.

Concerning this clone: The junction departs from the called germline gene at one end, perhaps through a read error. DNA for the CDR3: TGTGCCAGCAGTCAAGATTCATCGGGGGCAGATACGCAGTATTTT. As protein: CASSQDSSGADTQYF. This sequence joins TRBV14 and TRBJ2-3; TRBD2 is a possible D gene (6 bases). The germline CDR1 and CDR2 sequences are SGHDN and FVKESK. There are 15 residues in the CDR3. Complete variable domain (other parts from reference TRBV14 and TRBJ2-3): EAGVTQFPSHSVIEKGQTVTLRCDPISGHDNLYWYRRVMGKEIKFLLHFVKESKQDESGMPNNRFLAERTGGTYSTLKVQPAELEDSGVYFCASSQDSSGADTQYFGPGTRLTVL.

J is TRBJ2-2 and V is TRBV12-3 or TRBV12-4; D not resolved. CDR3 length equals 12 residues. The V and J ends lost 5 bases and 8 bases respectively, with 9 bases between them. The CDR3 is CASSRGLGELFF. The CDR3 DNA is TGTGCCAGCAGTCGAGGTCTTGGGGAGCTGTTTTTT.

This chain uses TRBV24-1 with TRBJ2-5; TRBD2 matches 9 bases. The germline V gene encodes CDR1 KGHDR and CDR2 SFDVKD. J was trimmed by 1 base and V by 3 bases; bases with no gene match: 5. The length of the CDR3 is 16 residues. CDR3 nucleotides: TGTGCCACCAGTGATCCCGGGACTAGCCCCCAAGAGACCCAGTACTTC. Translated: CATSDPGTSPQETQYF.